A single sample gave rise to the 16 T cell receptor beta chains below, sequenced in a study of cytotoxic CD8 clonotypes in ibrutinib-treated CLL. Clones were sequenced by immunoSEQ multiplex PCR, and TCRdb holds only the in-frame ones, with some missing. The sample holds about 300,000 clones, approximately 76% seen once. The sample in question was PBMCs, obtained at disease progression, from a patient treated with ibrutinib. The origin of the receptors is a human donor with chronic lymphocytic leukemia.

The chain employs TRBV11-3 and TRBJ2-2; no clear D gene. The germline V and J ends were trimmed by 5 bases and 0 bases, with 1 base remaining between them. The CDR3 has 12 amino acids. Looked up from germline, CDR1 is SGHNT and CDR2 is YENEEA. CDR3 nucleotide sequence: TGTGCCAGCAGCCCGAACACCGGGGAGCTGTTTTTT. This translates into CASSPNTGELFF.

This chain connects TRBV7-2 to TRBJ2-3; 15 bases are a match to TRBD2. The trim removed 4 bases at V and 8 bases at J, leaving 7 bases unmatched. The CDR3 totals 16 residues. Germline lookup yields CDR1 SGHTA and CDR2 FQGNSA. The CDR3 DNA follows: TGTGCCAGCAGCTCCAGGACTAGCGGGAGGGTTGGTACGCAGTATTTT. Translated: CASSSRTSGRVGTQYF.

The V and J genes are TRBV15 and TRBJ2-2; TRBD2 matches at 9 bases. J gave up 7 bases and V 0 bases, and 6 bases lay outside the gene matches. Germline lookup yields CDR1 LNHNV and CDR2 YYDKDF (reference sequence). The CDR3 has 16 residues. CDR3: CATSRDQGLASGELFF. The CDR3, as DNA: TGTGCCACCAGCAGAGATCAGGGACTAGCTAGCGGGGAGCTGTTTTTT.

The rearrangement links TRBV29-1 to TRBJ1-4, with 8 bases aligning to TRBD1. The CDR3 spans 13 residues. CDR1 and CDR2 from the germline V gene are SQVTM and ANQGSEA. The V segment lost 7 bases and the J segment 8 bases; nucleotides outside the gene matches: 9. CDR3 in DNA: TGCAGCGGGCAGGACAGGGTGGGCGAAAAACTGTTTTTT. Translating it yields CSGQDRVGEKLFF. Complete variable domain (other parts from reference TRBV29-1 and TRBJ1-4): SAVISQKPSRDICQRGTSLTIQCQVDSQVTMMFWYRQQPGQSLTLIATANQGSEATYESGFVIDKFPISRPNLTFSTLTVSNMSPEDSSIYLCSGQDRVGEKLFFGSGTQLSVL.

The rearrangement joins TRBV19 to TRBJ2-7; D remains ambiguous. The CDR3 length is 13 residues. V lost 6 bases, J lost 1 base, and 10 bases lay in between. Germline lookup yields CDR1 LNHDA and CDR2 SQIVND (reference sequence). DNA for the CDR3: TGTGCCAGTAGCGCCGGTCTATCCTACGAGCAGTACTTC. It is translated as CASSAGLSYEQYF.

The chain couples TRBV6-1 to TRBJ1-6; no definite D call. V lost 3 bases and J lost 5, with 5 bases in between. Germline assignment: CDR1 MNHNS and CDR2 SASEGT. This CDR3 region has 13 residues. The CDR3 region has the DNA TGTGCCAGCAGTGATTCAAATAATTCACCCCTCCACTTT. Its protein is CASSDSNNSPLHF.

This clone appeared a few times. The rearrangement joins TRBV9 to TRBJ2-7, with 11 bases aligning to TRBD2. Germline-derived CDR1 and CDR2 are SGDLS and YYNGEE. The V and J ends lost 4 bases and 0 bases, in that order; junction bases with no gene match: 3. CDR3 length equals 15 residues. In DNA, the CDR3 is TGTGCCAGCAGCCTAGCGGGGGGCCCCTCCTACGAGCAGTACTTC. Protein sequence: CASSLAGGPSYEQYF.

The rearrangement uses TRBV7-8 and TRBJ1-2; maybe TRBD1 (5 bases). The CDR3 runs 15 residues. Trimming shortened V by 0 bases and J by 2 bases, and 10 bases separated the two germline ends. In germline, CDR1 is SGHVS, CDR2 FQNEAQ. The CDR3 DNA is TGTGCCAGCAGCTTAGCGGGGCGCCGGAACTATGGCTACACCTTC. It translates to CASSLAGRRNYGYTF.

CDR3 nucleotide sequence: TGCAGCGTTGAGGGCAGGGGGCGTGCTGGGGCCAACGTCCTGACTTTC. It is translated as CSVEGRGRAGANVLTF. The chain carries TRBV29-1 and TRBJ2-6; TRBD1 matches at 8 bases. The CDR3 consists of 16 residues. Unmatched junction bases numbered 6, after V lost 3 bases and J lost 2 bases. Germline V gene sequence: CDR1 SQVTM, CDR2 ANQGSEA.

The J gene is TRBJ1-3, the V gene TRBV7-8; D unresolved. This CDR3 contains 12 residues. V dropped 6 bases and J dropped 4 bases, with 7 bases sitting between them. The germline V gene has CDR1 SGHVS and CDR2 FQNEAQ. The DNA of the CDR3 is TGTGCCAGCAGTTCGTACGGAAACACCATATATTTT. Its protein is CASSSYGNTIYF.

The chain joins TRBV13 to TRBJ2-1; 13 bases line up with TRBD2. The CDR3 totals 16 residues. Losses at the gene ends were 1 base for V and 9 bases for J; bases not matched to a gene: 6. Germline-derived CDR1 and CDR2 are PRHDT and FYEKMQ (reference sequence). CDR3 coding DNA: TGTGCCAGCAGCTTAGTACTAGCGGGGGGGCTGGCTGAGCAGTTCTTC. Encoded protein: CASSLVLAGGLAEQFF.

This clone was detected only once. This chain uses TRBV5-1 with TRBJ1-4, with TRBD1 matching 7 bases. V dropped 2 bases and J dropped 2; count of bases not matched to a gene: 6. Germline loops: CDR1 SGHRS, CDR2 YFSETQ. The CDR3 loop spans 16 amino acids. The CDR3 loop reads CASSFGTGVTNEKLFF. The CDR3 DNA is TGCGCCAGCAGCTTCGGCACAGGGGTGACTAATGAAAAACTGTTTTTT.

This clone was recorded a few times. CDR3: CASSQTVSGNTIYF. The CDR3 DNA reads TGTGCCAGCAGCCAGACGGTCTCTGGAAACACCATATATTTT. V gene TRBV14 combines with J gene TRBJ1-3; no definite D call. Trimming stripped 3 bases from V and 0 bases from J, with 6 bases between. CDR3 length equals 14 residues. Germline-derived CDR1 and CDR2 are SGHDN and FVKESK.

The CDR3 nucleotides are TGTGCCAGCAGCTTTTCGAACACCGGGGAGCTGTTTTTT. It translates to CASSFSNTGELFF. The V call is TRBV7-8, the J call TRBJ2-2; D gene uncertain. From germline, CDR1 is SGHVS and CDR2 FQNEAQ. The CDR3 is 13 residues long. Trimming took off 3 bases at V and 0 bases at J, with 2 bases between the two ends.

The V and J genes are TRBV7-9 and TRBJ2-1; D is uncertain. Per the germline V gene, CDR1 is SEHNR and CDR2 is FQNEAQ (reference sequence). The V and J ends lost 2 bases and 2 bases respectively, with 13 bases between them. This CDR3 has 16 residues. CDR3 in DNA: TGTGCCAGCAGCTTACTCCTAGATCCCACCTACAATGAGCAGTTCTTC. As protein: CASSLLLDPTYNEQFF. Based on the CDR3 plus reference TRBV7-9 and TRBJ2-1, the full variable domain is DTGVSQNPRHKITKRGQNVTFRCDPISEHNRLYWYRQTLGQGPEFLTYFQNEAQLEKSRLLSDRFSAERPKGSFSTLEIQRTEQGDSAMYLCASSLLLDPTYNEQFFGPGTRLTVL.

This rearrangement joins TRBV4-1 to TRBJ2-7; a weak D match, TRBD2 (6 bases). Germline-derived CDR1 and CDR2 are MGHRA and YSYEKL. The CDR3 is 15 residues long. V gave up 1 base and J gave up 0 bases, with 10 bases separating them. This CDR3 is CASSQGEEPSYEQYF. DNA for the CDR3: TGCGCCAGCAGCCAAGGGGAGGAGCCCTCCTACGAGCAGTACTTC.